This record concerns one TCR beta chain sequence. Its specific antigen is unknown. No base-level quality is on record; no much larger clone is a single base apart. The data originate from a study of blood T cell repertoires in COVID-19 (dated by TCRdb to about 2020). With regard to the full study: The collaborator samples originated in the United States, Italy and Spain and spanned the acute and convalescent phases of COVID-19. The material from the prospective study consisted of cDNA or gDNA derived from T cells, B-cell-depleted T cells, or PBMCs. The dataset comprised deeply sampled blood TCRbeta repertoires from subjects exposed to, actively infected with, or recovered from COVID-19. HLA class I and class II types, where available, came from metadata supplied by the sample provider rather than from assay-based typing. Samples were obtained from the ongoing ImmuneRACE study (first 160 participants) and from roughly 1,300 subjects provided by 6 global collaborators. The repertoires were released in a freely available public database meant as a resource for research on the immune response to SARS-CoV-2. Sample metadata almost always included a de-identified subject ID, COVID-19 status, age in years and sex. The full study reports these points: The quantity of clinical and demographic metadata differed by source and by participant and was supplied without curation.

One collaborating source in Seattle enrolled patients during active infection and followed them longitudinally through the course of disease. Each collaborating institution followed its own protocols to collect whole blood in K2EDTA tubes. For TCRbeta analysis, collaborator samples were shipped as frozen whole blood, as isolated PBMCs, or as DNA extracted from either sample type. TCRbeta CDR3 regions were amplified from genomic DNA by means of the immunoSEQ Assay, a bias-controlled multiplex PCR. Concerning the study's data processing: The number of nucleated cells in each sample was estimated from the amplification of reference gene primers within the assay. To quantify the absolute abundance of each unique TCRbeta CDR3 rearrangement, sequence reads were collapsed and filtered. Productive Simpson clonality was computed per sample as the square root of Simpson's diversity index over productive rearrangements. TCRdb holds this immuneACCESS table with in-frame rearrangements only. Some clones are missing; in checked studies, unresolved V genes explain under half, and the rest has no known cause. V and J calls plus clone size are reproduced from that table; the DNA served to infer D and trimming. A total of more than 200,000 clones appear in this sample, around 83% of them only once. The ten largest make up approximately 10% of the sample.

This clonotype originated in a woman aged 45-65 years with COVID-19, enrolled during active disease. Sequenced: peripheral blood.

The nucleotide sequence reads TGTGCCAGCAGCCCGGAAAATGAAGTCCTTCGAGGTGGCTACACCTTC. Translation gives CASSPENEVLRGGYTF. This receptor chain uses TRBV5-4 and TRBJ1-2, with an unclear D gene assignment. The germline V gene (reference sequence) supplies CDR1 SGHNT and CDR2 YYREEE. The V and J ends are trimmed by 4 bases and 7 bases, leaving 23 bases between them. The CDR3 spans 16 residues, from the cysteine through the phenylalanine. CDR3 DNA is the only sequence kept; it has 48 bases, read in frame from the first base.